This T cell receptor beta chain came from a study of memory CD4+ T cells and cytomegalovirus serostatus. Across the whole study: Donors were healthy Belgian adults, 9 or 10 CMV seropositive and 20 to 25 seronegative. Broader study findings: About 40% of the roughly 160 known CMV-associated TCRbeta sequences appeared in CD4+ memory. A US-trained random forest predicted CMV serostatus with median AUC around 0.9.

Sequenced by immunoSEQ multiplex PCR; TCRdb stores in-frame clones only, minus some. The data hold some 73,000 clones, with around 82% observed a single time. The sort gate was single viable CD3+CD4+CD8-CD45RO+ cells for memory CD4+ T cells. Serostatus was set by detecting CMV pp150, pp28, p38, p52 IgG. For this clone: Its antigen remains unidentified.

The CDR3 is 15 amino acids. V lost 4 bases and J 5 bases, leaving 12 bases between the germline ends. Germline loops: CDR1 MGHRA, CDR2 YSYEKL. The source is an adult in good health and CMV-seropositive. What was sequenced was memory CD4+ T cells from blood. This sequence joins TRBV4-1 and TRBJ1-6; possibly TRBD1 for D (5 bases). In nucleotides, the CDR3 is TGCGCCAGCAGCCCAGCGGGACTGAATAATTCACCCCTCCACTTT. Translating it yields CASSPAGLNNSPLHF.